The 29 T cell receptor beta chains below were found in one sample sequenced in a study of OX40 agonist ivuxolimab in advanced cancers. The protocol was immunoSEQ multiplex PCR, while the TCRdb copy is restricted to in-frame clones and leaves out a portion. Here the sample spans 60,000 to 75,000 clones, roughly 80% being singletons. Source: CD4+ or CD8+ T cells sorted from blood, taken in a trial of the OX40 agonist ivuxolimab. These receptors were obtained from an adult with an advanced solid tumor such as melanoma, head and neck, liver or kidney cancer.

J is TRBJ2-2 and V is TRBV9; D unclear. From germline, CDR1 is SGDLS and CDR2 YYNGEE. Trimming cost V 0 bases and J 4 bases, with 10 bases left between them. The CDR3 contains 15 residues. The CDR3 reads CASSVASQSTGELFF. Here the CDR3 DNA reads TGTGCCAGCAGCGTAGCTTCGCAATCCACCGGGGAGCTGTTTTTT.

The V call is TRBV7-9, the J call TRBJ2-5; D may match TRBD1 or TRBD2 (5 bases each). Germline V CDR1 and CDR2: SEHNR, FQNEAQ (reference sequence). Trimming took 5 bases from V and 4 from J, leaving 11 bases between them. This CDR3 has 13 amino acids. CDR3 loop: CASSRGTRETQYF. CDR3 nucleotide sequence: TGTGCCAGCAGCCGTGGGACCCGAGAGACCCAGTACTTC.

This clone has just a few counts. The rearrangement uses TRBV29-1 and TRBJ1-2; 9 bases line up with TRBD1. Germline values: CDR1 SQVTM, CDR2 ANQGSEA. The V gene end was trimmed by 6 bases and the J gene end by 4 bases; junction bases not matched to a gene: 6. The CDR3 length is 13 residues. CDR3 in DNA: TGCAGCGTCAAGGGACAGGGAAGCTATGGCTACACCTTC. Translated: CSVKGQGSYGYTF. Full variable domain (rest looked up from reference TRBV29-1 and TRBJ1-2): SAVISQKPSRDICQRGTSLTIQCQVDSQVTMMFWYRQQPGQSLTLIATANQGSEATYESGFVIDKFPISRPNLTFSTLTVSNMSPEDSSIYLCSVKGQGSYGYTFGSGTRLTVV.

The chain uses TRBV7-9 and TRBJ1-4, with no clear D. V dropped 2 bases and J dropped 5 bases, with 9 bases sitting between them. The germline V gene has CDR1 SEHNR and CDR2 FQNEAQ (reference sequence). The CDR3 length is 14 residues. CDR3 DNA sequence: TGTGCCAGCAGCTTAAGGGATAGGAATGAAAAACTGTTTTTT. Translation: CASSLRDRNEKLFF.

The chain has TRBV27 and TRBJ1-6, with D hard to call. This CDR3 has 14 residues. The V gene's germline CDR1 is MNHEY and CDR2 SMNVEV (reference sequence). V lost 11 bases, J lost 0 bases, and 11 bases lay in between. The CDR3: CAGRGSSYNSPLHF. CDR3 DNA sequence: TGTGCCGGCCGCGGGAGCTCCTATAATTCACCCCTCCACTTT.

This clone was counted between two and nine times. The chain recombines TRBV18 with TRBJ1-5; D remains ambiguous. V lost 5 bases to trimming and J lost 4 bases, with 15 bases between them. Germline CDR1 KGHSH, CDR2 LQKENI. This CDR3 region has 15 residues. CDR3 region: CASSNGRKSNQPQHF. The CDR3 DNA follows: TGTGCCAGCTCAAACGGACGTAAGTCGAATCAGCCCCAGCATTTT.

This rearrangement joins TRBV5-4 to TRBJ2-5, with D hard to call. The CDR3 is made up of 13 amino acids. The germline gives CDR1 SGHNT, CDR2 YYREEE (reference sequence). V was cut by 4 bases and J by 5 bases, with 12 bases left in between. CDR3 sequence (DNA): TGTGCCAGCAGCCCGACCGGCACGGAGACCCAGTACTTC. Translation: CASSPTGTETQYF.

This clone occurred once. The chain combines TRBV27 with TRBJ2-2; possibly TRBD2 for D (6 bases). The V gene lost 7 bases and the J gene lost 5 bases, with 14 bases spanning the gap. Looked up from germline, CDR1 is MNHEY and CDR2 is SMNVEV (reference sequence). The CDR3 consists of 14 residues. The CDR3 nucleotides read TGTGCCAGCAAGGCCCTACGGGAGACCGGGGAGCTGTTTTTT. Amino acid sequence: CASKALRETGELFF.

The V gene is TRBV5-1, the J gene TRBJ1-1; tentative D call: TRBD1 (6 bases). The CDR3 sequence is 13 residues long. Trimming pared 0 bases from V and 6 bases from J, leaving 9 bases between. Germline V gives CDR1 SGHRS, CDR2 YFSETQ. The CDR3 loop reads CASSLGGQPEAFF. CDR3 sequence (DNA): TGCGCCAGCAGCTTGGGGGGACAACCTGAAGCTTTCTTT.

The chain uses TRBV28 and TRBJ2-7, with a tentative D call TRBD2 (7 bases). The CDR3 is 13 residues long. The ends were cut back, 9 bases at V and 4 bases at J, with 16 bases in the middle. In germline, CDR1 is MDHEN, CDR2 SYDVKM. CDR3 nucleotide sequence: TGTGCCAGTTGGGGAGGGGGGGCTTACGAGCAGTACTTC. Its protein is CASWGGGAYEQYF.

In its sample, this clone was seen a few times. This rearrangement joins TRBV19 to TRBJ2-2, with 8 bases fitting TRBD1. Germline assignment: CDR1 LNHDA and CDR2 SQIVND (reference sequence). J was trimmed by 3 bases and V by 6 bases; bases with no gene match: 3. The CDR3 consists of 14 residues. CDR3 nucleotide sequence: TGTGCCAGTAGACTACAGGGGGACACCGGGGAGCTGTTTTTT. Protein sequence: CASRLQGDTGELFF.

The chain has TRBV25-1 and TRBJ2-1, with a possible D match to TRBD2 (6 bases). This CDR3 has 15 residues. The V end was cut by 3 bases, the J end by 3 bases, with 12 bases between. Germline assignment: CDR1 MGHDK and CDR2 SYGVNS. The DNA for the CDR3 is TGTGCCAGCAGTGATGGGGCGGGGAGCTACAATGAGCAGTTCTTC. Protein sequence: CASSDGAGSYNEQFF.

V gene TRBV11-2 combines with J gene TRBJ2-7, with 9 positions matching TRBD2. Germline-derived CDR1 and CDR2 are SGHAT and FQNNGV. The V gene end was trimmed by 2 bases and the J gene end by 0 bases; junction bases not matched to a gene: 5. This CDR3 spans 16 amino acids. In nucleotides, the CDR3 is TGTGCCAGCAGCTTACAAGCGGGGGGAAGCTCCTACGAGCAGTACTTC. It is translated as CASSLQAGGSSYEQYF.

The chain links TRBV7-9 to TRBJ2-5; 7 bases are shared with TRBD1. The CDR3 loop spans 16 amino acids. Germline V gene sequence: CDR1 SEHNR, CDR2 FQNEAQ (reference sequence). The V gene end was trimmed by 0 bases and the J gene end by 2 bases; junction bases not matched to a gene: 6. The CDR3 reads CASSLAHGDSQETQYF. CDR3 bases: TGTGCCAGCAGCTTAGCCCACGGGGACAGTCAAGAGACCCAGTACTTC.

The chain joins TRBV18 to TRBJ1-2; no clear D gene. This CDR3 region has 11 residues. V was cut by 5 bases and J by 10 bases, with 11 bases left in between. From germline, CDR1 is KGHSH and CDR2 LQKENI. The CDR3 loop is CASSAQASYTF. The CDR3 DNA reads TGTGCCAGCTCAGCCCAGGCTTCCTACACCTTC. Full variable domain (rest looked up from reference TRBV18 and TRBJ1-2): NAGVMQNPRHLVRRRGQEARLRCSPMKGHSHVYWYRQLPEEGLKFMVYLQKENIIDESGMPKERFSAEFPKEGPSILRIQQVVRGDSAAYFCASSAQASYTFGSGTRLTVV.

This clone was recorded a few times. V is TRBV6-6 and J is TRBJ2-5; 8 bases line up with TRBD1. Germline V gene lookup returns CDR1 MNHNY and CDR2 SVGAGI (reference sequence). The V gene end was trimmed by 5 bases and the J gene end by 4 bases; junction bases not matched to a gene: 6. CDR3 size: 14 residues. CDR3 sequence (DNA): TGTGCCAGCAGTCTGGACAGGGCGGTAGAGACCCAGTACTTC. This encodes CASSLDRAVETQYF.

The chain uses TRBV7-2 and TRBJ2-1, with D unresolved. Germline assignment: CDR1 SGHTA and CDR2 FQGNSA. The CDR3 has 16 amino acids. Trimming stripped 4 bases from V and 0 bases from J, with 13 bases between. The CDR3 is CASSSRRPSSYNEQFF. DNA for the CDR3: TGTGCCAGCAGCTCACGACGGCCTAGCTCCTACAATGAGCAGTTCTTC.

The chain has TRBV18 and TRBJ1-6; D remains ambiguous. The CDR3 is made up of 14 amino acids. From germline, CDR1 is KGHSH and CDR2 LQKENI. V was pared by 2 bases and J by 1 base, with 3 bases between. In DNA, the CDR3 is TGTGCCAGCTCACCAGAATCCTATAATTCACCCCTCCACTTT. It codes for CASSPESYNSPLHF.

The V gene is TRBV18, the J gene TRBJ2-1; D unclear. The ends were cut back, 0 bases at V and 3 bases at J, with 6 bases in the middle. Germline V gene lookup returns CDR1 KGHSH and CDR2 LQKENI. CDR3 length: 14 amino acids. The CDR3 DNA follows: TGTGCCAGCTCACCACCGCCCAGCTACAATGAGCAGTTCTTC. The encoded protein is CASSPPPSYNEQFF.

This clone was detected only once. CDR3 amino acids: CASGVGPLLGAYTQYF. CDR3 sequence (DNA): TGTGCCAGCGGCGTGGGACCCCTCCTGGGGGCCTACACGCAGTATTTT. The rearrangement joins TRBV27 to TRBJ2-3; TRBD1 might be the D (6 bases). CDR1 is MNHEY, CDR2 SMNVEV, per germline (reference sequence). Trimming shortened V by 8 bases and J by 9 bases, and 27 bases separated the two germline ends. The CDR3 contains 16 residues.

This clone has only one observation. The chain links TRBV27 to TRBJ2-7, with D uncertain. Trimming removed 4 bases at V and 2 bases at J, with 6 bases between. Per the germline V gene, CDR1 is MNHEY and CDR2 is SMNVEV (reference sequence). The CDR3 has 12 amino acids. CDR3 residues: CASSSNPYEQYF. The DNA of the CDR3 is TGTGCCAGCAGTTCAAACCCCTACGAGCAGTACTTC.

This chain connects TRBV6-1 to TRBJ1-1; D gene uncertain. Germline-derived CDR1 and CDR2 are MNHNS and SASEGT. V was pared by 6 bases and J by 1 base, with 9 bases between. CDR3 size: 13 residues. CDR3 loop: CASRNLGNTEAFF. CDR3 nucleotide sequence: TGTGCCAGCAGGAACCTGGGGAACACTGAAGCTTTCTTT.

The genes are TRBV21-1 and TRBJ2-5; the table's D gene call, TRBD1, was not cross checked with the DNA. TRBV21-1 is a pseudogene locus. The CDR3 consists of 16 residues. CDR3 bases: TGTGCCAGCAGCAAAGAAAGGGACAGGGGAGGAGAGACCCAGTACTTC. The encoded protein is CASSKERDRGGETQYF.

This clone was counted between two and nine times. The chain links TRBV2 to TRBJ1-2, with 7 positions matching TRBD1. CDR3 length equals 14 residues. The trim removed 7 bases at V and 0 bases at J, leaving 5 bases unmatched. CDR1 SNHLY and CDR2 FYNNEI come from the germline V gene. The CDR3 spells CASKGDSSNYGYTF. The CDR3 DNA is TGTGCCAGCAAAGGGGACAGCTCTAACTATGGCTACACCTTC.

A few counts support this clone. The V call is TRBV5-1, the J call TRBJ2-7; TRBD2 is a possible D gene (6 bases). Germline lookup yields CDR1 SGHRS and CDR2 YFSETQ. V was shortened by 3 bases and J by 2 bases, with 15 bases between the two germline ends. This CDR3 contains 15 residues. CDR3: CASSWGVARPYEQYF. The DNA of the CDR3 is TGCGCCAGCAGCTGGGGGGTGGCCAGGCCCTACGAGCAGTACTTC.

The chain combines TRBV7-6 with TRBJ2-7; 12 bases are shared with TRBD2. The germline gives CDR1 SGHVS, CDR2 FNYEAQ. V was clipped by 1 base and J by 2 bases; unmatched bases: 3. The CDR3 is 16 amino acids. DNA of the CDR3: TGTGCCAGCAGCTTAGGGCTAGCGGGGGGGACCTACGAGCAGTACTTC. This codes for CASSLGLAGGTYEQYF.

Points on this clone: One end of the junction fails to match germline, which may point to a read error. The rearrangement uses TRBV5-1 and TRBJ1-1; D may be TRBD1 (5 bases). The CDR3 sequence is 13 residues long. CDR1 and CDR2 (germline): SGHRS, YFSETQ. CDR3 bases: TGTGCCAGCAGCTTCGGGGACGGGACTGAAGCTTTCTTT. Translation: CASSFGDGTEAFF.

The chain has TRBV11-2 and TRBJ2-3; unclear D gene. V lost 3 bases and J lost 2, with 6 bases in between. The CDR3 runs to 13 residues. CDR1 is SGHAT, CDR2 FQNNGV, per germline. In DNA form, the CDR3 reads TGTGCCAGCAGCTTTCCGTTCACAGATACGCAGTATTTT. This translates into CASSFPFTDTQYF.

This chain uses TRBV30 with TRBJ1-3; no clear D gene. The V gene lost 4 bases and the J gene lost 1 base, with 14 bases spanning the gap. Germline CDR1 is GTSNPN and CDR2 is SVGIG (reference sequence). The CDR3 sequence is 15 residues long. CDR3 DNA: TGTGCCTGGACCGGTTTGGCGGGATCTGGAAACACCATATATTTT. Encoded protein: CAWTGLAGSGNTIYF.